This TCR beta chain came from a study of T cell responses to AZD1222 COVID-19 vaccine. Generated by immunoSEQ multiplex PCR, the TCRdb table keeps only in-frame clones and is missing some. The sample has some 99,000 clones, around 87% seen once. This clonotype was sampled from an adult who received the AZD1222 COVID-19 vaccine. The specimen was peripheral blood, collected 28 days after the second AZD1222 dose.

The CDR3 protein is CASSQEQGGTGELFF. CDR3 in DNA: TGTGCCAGCAGCCAAGAACAGGGGGGCACCGGGGAGCTGTTTTTT. V usage is TRBV4-2 and J usage is TRBJ2-2; 8 bases are shared with TRBD1. V was pared by 0 bases and J by 4 bases, with 1 base of the junction left unmatched. The CDR3 loop spans 15 amino acids. The germline V gene has CDR1 LGHNA and CDR2 YNFKEQ.